What follows are 29 T cell receptor beta chains derived from one specimen sequenced in a study. TCRdb independently ran MiXCR on the 5' RACE reads; one entry per CDR3 protein. The sample includes some 45,000 distinct CDR3 sequences, around 26% of them seen just once. Sequenced: naive CD4+ T cells sorted from blood. Noted subset: naive CD4+ T cells, CD4+CD45RA+CD25-. These receptors were collected from a female donor with breast cancer.

This clonotype was seen ten or more times. V gene TRBV27 combines with J gene TRBJ2-3, with D hard to call. Germline CDR1 reads MNHEY; CDR2 reads SMNVEV (reference sequence). The CDR3 runs to 12 residues. V shed 6 bases and J shed 0 bases, with 4 bases lying between them. The CDR3 loop reads CASSFSTDTQYF. The CDR3 coding sequence is TGTGCCAGCAGCTTTAGCACAGATACGCAGTATTTT.

The CDR3 region has the DNA TGCAGTGCTAGAGATAGGGCACCGCGGAGGAACACTGAAGCTTTCTTT. Protein sequence: CSARDRAPRRNTEAFF. This chain joins TRBV20-1 and TRBJ1-1; no clear D gene. Germline V gene lookup returns CDR1 DFQATT and CDR2 SNEGSKA (reference sequence). The CDR3 loop spans 16 amino acids. V was shortened by 0 bases and J by 1 base, with 15 bases between the two germline ends.

This clonotype was observed a few times. The chain employs TRBV11-3 and TRBJ2-1; D is tentatively TRBD1 or TRBD2 (5 bases each). CDR3 length: 16 amino acids. V lost 3 bases and J lost 9, with 21 bases in between. Germline CDR1 and CDR2: SGHNT and YENEEA. The DNA for the CDR3 is TGTGCCAGCAGCTTCGGCCTCCGGGGCCGCGGCGGTGAGCAGTTCTTC. This sequence encodes CASSFGLRGRGGEQFF.

This clonotype was seen more than once but under ten times. The CDR3 protein is CASSLEGQDGHGYTF. As DNA, the CDR3 is TGCGCCAGCAGCTTGGAGGGACAGGATGGTCATGGCTACACCTTC. The chain has TRBV5-1 and TRBJ1-2, with 8 bases aligning to TRBD1. The CDR3 sequence is 15 residues long. V lost 0 bases to trimming and J lost 6 bases; unmatched junction nucleotides: 7. Germline V gene lookup returns CDR1 SGHRS and CDR2 YFSETQ.

The chain employs TRBV3-1 and TRBJ2-7; the D gene is possibly TRBD1 (6 bases). Germline V gene data show CDR1 as LGHDT and CDR2 as YNNKEL (reference sequence). Trimming took 4 bases from V and 7 from J, leaving 11 bases between them. The CDR3 covers 12 residues. In DNA, the CDR3 is TGTGCCAGCAGCCCAAAGACAGGAGAGCAGTACTTC. Its protein product is CASSPKTGEQYF.

The V gene is TRBV6-5, the J gene TRBJ2-7; possibly TRBD1 or TRBD2 for D (5 bases each). CDR3 length: 14 residues. The V end lost 6 bases, the J end lost 5 bases, and 17 bases lay between the germline ends. Germline CDR1 and CDR2: MNHEY and SVGAGI. CDR3 bases: TGTGCCAGCAGAGAGGGGTTTGGGGTTGACGAGCAGTACTTC. Its protein product is CASREGFGVDEQYF.

For this clonotype: The junction departs from the called germline gene at one end, perhaps through a read error. The chain links TRBV7-6 to TRBJ2-1; a weak D match, TRBD2 (5 bases). CDR1 and CDR2 (germline): SGHVS, FNYEAQ. The CDR3 contains 17 residues. CDR3 sequence (DNA): TGCGCCAGCAGCTTAGCGTCTGCCCTGTTACGGAACAATGAGCAGTTCTTC. Amino acid sequence: CASSLASALLRNNEQFF.

This clonotype is deemed medium-sized. The V and J genes are TRBV29-1 and TRBJ2-7; D remains unclear. Trimming left V 4 bases short and J 0 bases short, with 7 bases between. Germline-derived CDR1 and CDR2 are SQVTM and ANQGSEA. The CDR3 is 12 amino acids. The CDR3 DNA is TGCAGCGTTGTAAGGGACTCCTACGAGCAGTACTTC. Its translation: CSVVRDSYEQYF.

This clonotype was seen a few times. V and J are TRBV9 and TRBJ1-1, with a weak D call TRBD1 (6 bases). Between the trimmed V and J ends, which lost 3 bases and 6 bases, there was a span of 15 bases. This CDR3 is built from 14 residues. Germline values: CDR1 SGDLS, CDR2 YYNGEE. The CDR3 is CASSEGVSDAEAFF. CDR3 sequence (DNA): TGTGCCAGCAGCGAGGGGGTCTCTGACGCTGAAGCTTTCTTT. The complete variable domain, with remaining parts taken from reference TRBV9 and TRBJ1-1, reads DSGVTQTPKHLITATGQRVTLRCSPRSGDLSVYWYQQSLDQGLQFLIQYYNGEERAKGNILERFSAQQFPDLHSELNLSSLELGDSALYFCASSEGVSDAEAFFGQGTRLTVV.

The chain uses TRBV24-1 and TRBJ2-1, with D uncertain. Per germline, CDR1 KGHDR and CDR2 SFDVKD. The CDR3 is 13 amino acids. V lost 12 bases to trimming and J lost 2 bases, with 13 bases between them. The chain's CDR3 is CAVNDQAYNEQFF. The CDR3 DNA is TGTGCCGTGAACGATCAGGCCTACAATGAGCAGTTCTTC.

This clonotype was counted a few times. The chain combines TRBV25-1 with TRBJ2-1, with 7 nucleotides matching TRBD1. Trimming removed 8 bases from V and 3 bases from J; junction bases left unmatched: 4. The CDR3 runs to 13 residues. Per germline, CDR1 MGHDK and CDR2 SYGVNS. CDR3 region: CASYGTVYNEQFF. The CDR3 DNA reads as TGTGCCAGCTATGGGACAGTCTACAATGAGCAGTTCTTC.

V and J are TRBV12-3 or TRBV12-4 and TRBJ2-7; D might be TRBD2 (5 bases). There are 14 residues in the CDR3. V dropped 3 bases and J dropped 2 bases, with 11 bases sitting between them. The CDR3 nucleotides read TGTGCCAGCAGTTTTCCAGCGGATGCCTACGAGCAGTACTTC. Protein sequence: CASSFPADAYEQYF.

V gene TRBV29-1 combines with J gene TRBJ1-1; 9 nucleotides line up with TRBD1. The CDR3 contains 11 residues. The V and J ends lost 7 bases and 12 bases, in that order; junction bases with no gene match: 9. Germline V lookup: CDR1 SQVTM, CDR2 ANQGSEA. In DNA form, the CDR3 reads TGCAGCGCCAAACGGGACAGGGTACCTTTCTTT. Translating gives CSAKRDRVPFF.

This clonotype was detected only a few times. The chain employs TRBV29-1 and TRBJ2-6, with TRBD1 as a possible D gene (6 bases). V was clipped by 4 bases and J by 0 bases, with 13 bases between them. The CDR3 length is 16 residues. Germline V gene lookup returns CDR1 SQVTM and CDR2 ANQGSEA. This CDR3 is CSVVDRPSSGANVLTF. The DNA of the CDR3 is TGCAGCGTTGTCGACAGGCCGTCCTCTGGGGCCAACGTCCTGACTTTC.

V and J are TRBV6-6 and TRBJ1-1; TRBD1 is a possible D gene (5 bases). The CDR3 loop spans 13 amino acids. V lost 10 bases, J lost 3 bases, and 15 bases lay in between. Germline CDR1 reads MNHNY; CDR2 reads SVGAGI (reference sequence). Here the CDR3 reads CATAGGGDTEAFF. Here the CDR3 DNA reads TGTGCCACAGCCGGGGGGGGGGACACTGAAGCTTTCTTT.

This chain connects TRBV7-2 to TRBJ1-1; the D is unclear. Germline assignment: CDR1 SGHTA and CDR2 FQGNSA. The CDR3 contains 13 residues. Trimming shortened V by 3 bases and J by 3 bases, and 8 bases separated the two germline ends. The CDR3 reads CASSFSVDTEAFF. In nucleotides, the CDR3 is TGTGCCAGCAGCTTCTCGGTGGACACTGAAGCTTTCTTT.

The CDR3 region has the DNA TGTGCCAGCAGTGTAGCGGGAGTCACAGATACGCAGTATTTT. Amino acid sequence: CASSVAGVTDTQYF. This chain connects TRBV25-1 to TRBJ2-3; 9 nucleotides agree with TRBD2. The CDR3 totals 14 residues. J gave up 2 bases and V 4 bases, and 1 base lay outside the gene matches. Germline CDR1 reads MGHDK; CDR2 reads SYGVNS.

This clonotype was seen at least ten times. The genes are TRBV20-1 and TRBJ1-4, with D perhaps matching TRBD1 (6 bases). Trimming removed 0 bases from V and 8 bases from J, with 13 bases in between. Germline V CDR1 and CDR2: DFQATT, SNEGSKA (reference sequence). The CDR3 loop spans 14 amino acids. The CDR3 sequence is CSARDVRGGEKLFF. In nucleotides, the CDR3 is TGCAGTGCTAGAGATGTCAGGGGCGGAGAAAAACTGTTTTTT.

The chain is built from TRBV12-3 or TRBV12-4 and TRBJ2-5; the match to TRBD2 covers 8 bases. After removal of 6 bases from V and 5 bases from J, the junction contained 5 bases not matched to a gene. This CDR3 has 13 amino acids. CDR3 residues: CASSRASGETQYF. The CDR3, as DNA: TGTGCCAGCAGCAGGGCTAGCGGGGAGACCCAGTACTTC.

The rearrangement joins TRBV5-1 to TRBJ2-5, with D hard to call. This CDR3 contains 14 residues. Germline V lookup: CDR1 SGHRS, CDR2 YFSETQ. V was cut by 1 base and J by 1 base, with 8 bases left in between. In DNA, the CDR3 is TGCGCCAGCAGCTTGTACGGGCTCCAAGAGACCCAGTACTTC. Its translation: CASSLYGLQETQYF.

This clonotype was counted only a few times. The chain links TRBV7-3 to TRBJ2-2; 7 positions match TRBD1. The CDR3 covers 15 residues. V was pared by 1 base and J by 6 bases, with 5 bases of the junction left unmatched. Per the germline V gene, CDR1 is SGHTA and CDR2 is FQGTGA. The CDR3 DNA follows: TGTGCCAGCAGCTTAAACGACAGGGTGTCCGGGGAGCTGTTTTTT. Protein product: CASSLNDRVSGELFF.

Notes on this clonotype: A read error is possible here, since a much larger clone lies one base away. J is TRBJ1-2 and V is TRBV12-3 or TRBV12-4; D not resolved. There are 12 residues in the CDR3. CDR3 sequence reads: CASSFSGNGYAF. CDR3 coding DNA: TGTGCCAGCAGTTTTTCGGGGAATGGCTACGCCTTC.

The chain recombines TRBV11-1 with TRBJ1-2; 7 nucleotides align to TRBD1. This CDR3 spans 16 amino acids. V was pared by 1 base and J by 8 bases, with 13 bases of the junction left unmatched. The germline V gene has CDR1 SGHAT and CDR2 FQDESV (reference sequence). The CDR3 nucleotides are TGTGCCAGCAGCTTAGATCCGGACAGGAGCGAGTACGGCTACACCTTC. Its protein is CASSLDPDRSEYGYTF.

This sequence joins TRBV5-1 and TRBJ2-3; D not resolved. The length of the CDR3 is 11 residues. The V gene lost 4 bases and the J gene lost 3 bases, with 3 bases spanning the gap. The germline V gene has CDR1 SGHRS and CDR2 YFSETQ. CDR3 in DNA: TGCGCCAGCAGCCAAACAGATACGCAGTATTTT. Its protein is CASSQTDTQYF.

This clonotype was observed a handful of times. V is TRBV6-1 and J is TRBJ2-6; 8 bases map to TRBD1. V lost 4 bases and J lost 0; bases outside the gene matches: 5. This CDR3 comprises 17 residues. Germline V lookup: CDR1 MNHNS, CDR2 SASEGT. CDR3 DNA: TGTGCCAGCAGTGCCCGGGACAGGTACTCTGGGGCCAACGTCCTGACTTTC. Translating it yields CASSARDRYSGANVLTF.

With regard to this clonotype: It is likely a read error, because the conserved phenylalanine at the end of the CDR3 is missing. The V and J genes are TRBV6-1 and TRBJ2-3, with 14 bases aligning to TRBD2. The V gene end was trimmed by 4 bases and the J gene end by 4 bases; junction bases not matched to a gene: 1. The CDR3 extends over 15 amino acids. Germline V gives CDR1 MNHNS, CDR2 SASEGT. The DNA for the CDR3 is TGTGCCAGCAGTGGACTAGCGGGAGGGCCAGATACGCAGTATGTT. Amino acids: CASSGLAGGPDTQYV.

V is TRBV25-1 and J is TRBJ1-2, with D perhaps matching TRBD1 (5 bases). Germline V gene data show CDR1 as MGHDK and CDR2 as SYGVNS. The CDR3 covers 12 residues. The V end was cut by 4 bases, the J end by 3 bases, with 6 bases between. Written as DNA, the CDR3 is TGTGCCAGCAGTGGGGGGTACTATGGCTACACCTTC. Amino acids: CASSGGYYGYTF.

The V and J genes are TRBV4-1 and TRBJ2-5; 10 bases line up with TRBD2. Per germline, CDR1 MGHRA and CDR2 YSYEKL. J lost 2 bases, V lost 1 base, and 7 bases had no gene match. The CDR3 has 17 residues. CDR3 DNA sequence: TGCGCCAGCAGCCAAGTAGGACAGCGGGGGGGACAAGAGACCCAGTACTTC. Amino acids: CASSQVGQRGGQETQYF.

This clonotype was seen more than once but under ten times. CDR3 sequence reads: CASSQRGQGASYEQYF. CDR3 DNA sequence: TGCGCCAGCAGCCAAAGGGGACAGGGGGCTTCATACGAGCAGTACTTC. This chain joins TRBV4-1 and TRBJ2-7, with 12 positions matching TRBD1. Germline CDR1 and CDR2: MGHRA and YSYEKL. V was clipped by 2 bases and J by 4 bases; unmatched bases: 6. The CDR3 is 16 amino acids.